This section outlines one T cell receptor (beta chain) sequence together with its context. Its antigen specificity is not known. One base away there is no much larger clone; base qualities are not given. Sorted unstimulated T cells and proliferating T cells recovered from mixed lymphocyte reactions underwent TCRbeta CDR3 sequencing. Fresh whole blood from 9 to 11 HLA-typed healthy donors was used as the source from which PBMCs were isolated. To map where alloreactive clones came from, unstimulated CD4+ non-regulatory T cells were FACS-sorted. V is reduced by 4 bases and J by 2 bases, leaving a spacing of 8 bases between them. Sequences SGHDT (CDR1) and YYEEEE (CDR2) are obtained from the germline V gene. The CDR3 contains 13 residues, cysteine and phenylalanine counted. Here the CDR3 DNA is all that survives: 39 bases in frame from base 1. The library was obtained by the immunoSEQ multiplex PCR assay. Approximately 10^5 TCR templates per sample were assayed by the deep sequencing platform. Genomic DNA extracted from sorted T cells was used for TCRbeta CDR3 sequencing. The authors' analysis ran thus. The R programming language was used for clonal analysis of TCRbeta CDR3 data. Alloreactive CD4+ and CD8+ clones were identified by comparing unstimulated samples to CFSE-low samples taken after the reaction. By matching sequences to the repertoires of sorted unstimulated Treg and non-Treg cells, each alloreactive CD4+ clone was assigned a regulatory or non-regulatory origin. TCRdb stores this immuneACCESS table with in-frame sequences only. Part of the clones is absent; in the studies checked, under half of the shortfall reflects unresolved V genes, and no reason is known for the rest. V, J and clone size derive from that table, while D and trimming were established from the DNA sequence. Across this sample there are roughly 92,000 clones, with 94% seen only once. The ten most abundant clones make up roughly 0.29% of the sample.

These data come from a study of siplizumab effects on memory and regulatory T cells (dated by TCRdb to the late 2010s). Regarding the complete study: The study examined how the anti-CD2 antibody siplizumab affects alloreactive T-cell subsets in allogeneic mixed lymphocyte reactions built from human PBMCs.

Here is what the overall study found, with its caveats: Siplizumab significantly lowered the cumulative frequency of alloreactive sequences that could be traced to unstimulated CD4+ memory T cells. Unstimulated naive T cells appeared to be more diverse than memory T cells, and naive cells seemed to make a substantial contribution to the alloresponse. Whether proliferating Tregs from siplizumab cultures were suppressive was not functionally confirmed. Among mappable alloreactive CD4+ clones, the Treg-derived fraction averaged approximately 69% with siplizumab versus about 27% in control reactions. For roughly 75-97% of proliferating CD4+ or CD8+ clones, no naive or memory phenotype could be assigned. Because sequences below about 10^-5 frequency were poorly captured, only a minor fraction of alloreactive clones could be mapped to unstimulated subsets.

This TCR was sampled from a human donor in good health. The rearranged segments are TRBV5-6 and TRBJ2-3; the D gene identity is not certain. The sample consisted of non-Treg CD4+ T cells sorted from blood. The sample's cell subset or site label, in plain terms: FACS-sorted unstimulated CD4+ non-regulatory T cells. The DNA is TGTGCCAGCAGCATTACCCCCACAGATACGCAGTATTTT. Its protein reads: CASSITPTDTQYF.